The clone carrying this TCR beta chain was counted a few times. V was pared by 7 bases and J by 3 bases, with 19 bases between. The V gene's germline CDR1 is SQVTM and CDR2 ANQGSEA. The CDR3 has 14 residues. These data belong to a study of blood T cells in healthy people across ages. Together with a sample-barcoded 5' primer, a J-beta primer mix was included in a second PCR lasting roughly 6 to 12 cycles. Via MiXCR, TCRdb re-called the 5' RACE reads, giving one row per CDR3 protein. The sample consists of some 760,000 distinct CDR3 sequences, 20% to 30% of them appearing once. The same sample was also studied in work on T cells of mothers and their children. Per that study: The donors comprised a handful of children and their three healthy Caucasian mothers.

The chain combines TRBV29-1 with TRBJ2-7; D is tentatively TRBD1 or TRBD2 (5 bases each). The clonotype originates from a boy aged 5-17 years in good health. Material for sequencing was blood. CDR3 sequence: CSAISPGPGYEQYF. In DNA, the CDR3 is TGCAGCGCCATCTCTCCGGGACCCGGCTACGAGCAGTACTTC.